This entry lists 24 T cell receptor beta chains sequenced from one sample in a study of STAT5B mutations in CD4+ large granular lymphocyte leukemia. Clones were sequenced by immunoSEQ multiplex PCR, and TCRdb holds only the in-frame ones, with some missing. The table lists approximately 31,000 clones, less than 75% of them singletons. The sample was CD4+ T cells from blood buffy coats. The receptors were gathered from a human donor in good health.

This clone showed up just a few times. V and J are TRBV11-2 and TRBJ2-1, with TRBD2 matching over 9 bases. CDR3 size: 16 residues. Looked up from germline, CDR1 is SGHAT and CDR2 is FQNNGV. With V trimmed by 4 bases and J by 8 bases, 12 bases remained unmatched. CDR3 residues: CASSYRGGAGGDEQFF. The CDR3 DNA sequence: TGTGCCAGCAGCTACCGCGGGGGGGCGGGTGGTGATGAGCAGTTCTTC.

The chain combines TRBV4-3 with TRBJ2-7; D might be TRBD1 (6 bases). Germline assignment: CDR1 LGHNA and CDR2 YSLEER. Trimming cost V 1 base and J 2 bases, with 15 bases left between them. The CDR3 runs 16 residues. The CDR3 loop reads CASSQATAQGPYEQYF. CDR3 bases: TGCGCCAGCAGCCAAGCCACAGCGCAGGGGCCCTACGAGCAGTACTTC.

The rearrangement joins TRBV19 to TRBJ1-4; D may be TRBD1 (6 bases). The V and J ends lost 3 bases and 8 bases respectively, with 10 bases between them. Germline lookup yields CDR1 LNHDA and CDR2 SQIVND (reference sequence). CDR3 length equals 13 residues. The CDR3 spells CASSIQGKEKLFF. DNA of the CDR3: TGTGCCAGTAGTATCCAGGGGAAGGAAAAACTGTTTTTT.

This chain uses TRBV7-9 with TRBJ1-1, with no clear D. In germline, CDR1 is SEHNR, CDR2 FQNEAQ (reference sequence). V was pared by 2 bases and J by 1 base, with 8 bases between. The CDR3 is made up of 14 amino acids. CDR3 DNA: TGTGCCAGCAGCTTAATGGTCCCGAACACTGAAGCTTTCTTT. Translated: CASSLMVPNTEAFF.

The V call is TRBV11-2, the J call TRBJ1-4, with a tentative D call TRBD1 (6 bases). The CDR3 is 15 residues long. In germline, CDR1 is SGHAT, CDR2 FQNNGV. Trimming removed 1 base at V and 8 bases at J, with 14 bases between. The CDR3 DNA reads TGTGCCAGCAGCTTAGGGACAGTTCGGAGGGAAAAACTGTTTTTT. It specifies CASSLGTVRREKLFF. Together with reference TRBV11-2 and TRBJ1-4, the CDR3 gives the full variable domain: EAGVAQSPRYKIIEKRQSVAFWCNPISGHATLYWYQQILGQGPKLLIQFQNNGVVDDSQLPKDRFSAERLKGVDSTLKIQPAKLEDSAVYLCASSLGTVRREKLFFGSGTQLSVL.

The rearrangement links TRBV20-1 to TRBJ1-2; a possible D gene is TRBD1 (6 bases). This CDR3 is 11 amino acids long. V was shortened by 5 bases and J by 7 bases, with 11 bases between the two germline ends. Germline CDR1 DFQATT, CDR2 SNEGSKA (reference sequence). The CDR3 DNA sequence: TGCAGTGCTCAGGAGGGGGTTGGCTACACCTTC. Translated, it gives CSAQEGVGYTF.

The genes are TRBV25-1 and TRBJ2-4; D not certain. The V gene's germline CDR1 is MGHDK and CDR2 SYGVNS. This CDR3 is built from 16 residues. Trimming left V 5 bases short and J 0 bases short, with 14 bases between. This CDR3 reads CASSYKSRQAKNIQYF. The CDR3 nucleotides are TGTGCCAGCAGTTATAAGTCTCGACAAGCCAAAAACATTCAGTACTTC.

This sequence joins TRBV30 and TRBJ2-3; the D gene is possibly TRBD2 (6 bases). The V and J ends lost 5 bases and 4 bases respectively, with 16 bases between them. Germline CDR1 and CDR2: GTSNPN and SVGIG (reference sequence). This CDR3 comprises 14 residues. Written as DNA, the CDR3 is TGTGCCTGGCGCGTGAGTGGAGGGGCAGATACGCAGTATTTT. Protein: CAWRVSGGADTQYF. The whole variable domain, remainder taken from reference TRBV30 and TRBJ2-3, is SQTIHQWPATLVQPVGSPLSLECTVEGTSNPNLYWYRQAAGRGLQLLFYSVGIGQISSEVPQNLSASRPQDRQFILSSKKLLLSDSGFYLCAWRVSGGADTQYFGPGTRLTVL.

The rearrangement links TRBV7-2 to TRBJ1-4; no definite D call. The CDR3 is 14 amino acids. The V and J ends lost 5 bases and 8 bases respectively, with 15 bases between them. In germline, CDR1 is SGHTA, CDR2 FQGNSA. The CDR3 DNA reads as TGTGCCAGCAGCCCTCATGCGGCGGAGGAAAAACTGTTTTTT. It translates to CASSPHAAEEKLFF.

The chain is built from TRBV5-8 and TRBJ2-3, with D uncertain. V was cut by 4 bases and J by 0 bases, with 15 bases left in between. The CDR3 runs 16 residues. Germline V lookup: CDR1 SGHTS, CDR2 YDEGEE. The CDR3 loop is CASSLRFGSSTDTQYF. The CDR3 coding sequence is TGTGCCAGCAGCCTGAGATTCGGAAGTAGCACAGATACGCAGTATTTT. Combining the CDR3 with reference TRBV5-8 and TRBJ2-3 gives the whole variable domain EAGVTQSPTHLIKTRGQQATLRCSPISGHTSVYWYQQALGLGLQFLLWYDEGEERNRGNFPPRFSGRQFPNYSSELNVNALELEDSALYLCASSLRFGSSTDTQYFGPGTRLTVL.

This clone was observed once. V and J are TRBV6-6 and TRBJ2-5; D may match TRBD1 or TRBD2 (6 bases each). Germline CDR1 reads MNHNY; CDR2 reads SVGAGI (reference sequence). CDR3 length: 16 amino acids. Trimming stripped 1 base from V and 0 bases from J, with 12 bases between. This CDR3 reads CASSYWGASNQETQYF. The CDR3, as DNA: TGTGCCAGCAGTTACTGGGGGGCCTCTAACCAAGAGACCCAGTACTTC.

This sequence joins TRBV7-3 and TRBJ2-2, with 14 bases identical to TRBD2. Germline V CDR1 and CDR2: SGHTA, FQGTGA. There are 18 residues in the CDR3. The junction had 7 bases not matched to a gene; V was cut back by 4 bases and J by 3 bases. The CDR3, as DNA: TGTGCCAGCAGCTCGGGACTAGCGGGGGCTACGGACACCGGGGAGCTGTTTTTT. This sequence encodes CASSSGLAGATDTGELFF.

This clone was counted once. This chain links TRBV5-1 with TRBJ2-1; 7 bases match TRBD2. The CDR3 covers 16 residues. Germline loops: CDR1 SGHRS, CDR2 YFSETQ. V lost 1 base, J lost 1 base, and 5 bases stayed unmatched. The DNA of the CDR3 is TGCGCCAGCAGCTTGATCGGGACTACTTCCTACAATGAGCAGTTCTTC. Translation: CASSLIGTTSYNEQFF.

The chain uses TRBV5-4 and TRBJ2-1, with TRBD2 matching 8 bases. V shed 3 bases and J 12 bases; nucleotides not matched to a gene: 8. The CDR3 consists of 13 residues. Per the germline V gene, CDR1 is SGHNT and CDR2 is YYREEE (reference sequence). This CDR3 reads CASSSSGGPGQFF. In DNA form, the CDR3 reads TGTGCCAGCAGCTCAAGCGGGGGCCCGGGGCAGTTCTTC.

This clone was detected once. The genes are TRBV9 and TRBJ1-1; 7 nucleotides align to TRBD1. V dropped 4 bases and J dropped 1; count of bases not matched to a gene: 4. The germline V gene encodes CDR1 SGDLS and CDR2 YYNGEE. The CDR3 covers 14 residues. The CDR3 protein is CASSFGTENTEAFF. The DNA for the CDR3 is TGTGCCAGCAGCTTCGGGACAGAGAACACTGAAGCTTTCTTT. The full variable domain, with the rest looked up from reference TRBV9 and TRBJ1-1, is DSGVTQTPKHLITATGQRVTLRCSPRSGDLSVYWYQQSLDQGLQFLIQYYNGEERAKGNILERFSAQQFPDLHSELNLSSLELGDSALYFCASSFGTENTEAFFGQGTRLTVV.

The chain employs TRBV30 and TRBJ2-3, with D possibly being TRBD2 (6 bases). The CDR3 has 13 residues. Trimming removed 2 bases from V and 3 bases from J, with 9 bases in between. Looked up from germline, CDR1 is GTSNPN and CDR2 is SVGIG (reference sequence). This CDR3 reads CAWSPGGTDTQYF. Here the CDR3 DNA reads TGTGCCTGGAGTCCTGGGGGGACAGATACGCAGTATTTT.

This clone was counted a few times. This chain joins TRBV11-2 and TRBJ2-7; TRBD1 is a possible D gene (5 bases). Deletions cut 1 base from V and 7 bases from J, with 17 bases between. The CDR3 totals 15 residues. Looked up from germline, CDR1 is SGHAT and CDR2 is FQNNGV. In DNA form, the CDR3 reads TGTGCCAGCAGCTTAGGCCCGTCCCAGGGAAGGGAGCAGTACTTC. Its protein is CASSLGPSQGREQYF.

This clone has more than one count but fewer than ten. The chain links TRBV6-6 to TRBJ1-6; a possible D gene is TRBD1 (6 bases). Germline V gives CDR1 MNHNY, CDR2 SVGAGI (reference sequence). The CDR3 sequence is 13 residues long. V shed 7 bases and J shed 10 bases, with 14 bases lying between them. The CDR3 sequence: CASTDRTGSPLHF. CDR3 nucleotides: TGTGCCAGCACCGACAGGACCGGCTCACCCCTCCACTTT.

This rearrangement joins TRBV30 to TRBJ2-1; D is possibly TRBD1 (5 bases). Germline CDR1 is GTSNPN and CDR2 is SVGIG (reference sequence). The CDR3 totals 11 residues. V was clipped by 4 bases and J by 5 bases, with 6 bases between them. In nucleotides, the CDR3 is TGTGCCTGGAAGGGGAACAATGAGCAGTTCTTC. Residues: CAWKGNNEQFF.

V and J are TRBV19 and TRBJ1-5; D is possibly TRBD1 (6 bases). The CDR3 is 13 residues long. V was cut by 6 bases and J by 3 bases, with 9 bases left in between. Germline V gives CDR1 LNHDA, CDR2 SQIVND (reference sequence). CDR3 sequence (DNA): TGTGCCAGTAGGGACAGAGACAATCAGCCCCAGCATTTT. Translating gives CASRDRDNQPQHF.

The chain employs TRBV5-4 and TRBJ1-1; D gene uncertain. Germline CDR1 reads SGHNT; CDR2 reads YYREEE (reference sequence). V gave up 8 bases and J gave up 1 base, with 15 bases separating them. CDR3 length equals 14 residues. The CDR3 is CASQMGQTNTEAFF. The CDR3 nucleotides read TGTGCCAGTCAAATGGGCCAAACGAACACTGAAGCTTTCTTT. Full variable domain (missing parts from reference TRBV5-4 and TRBJ1-1): ETGVTQSPTHLIKTRGQQVTLRCSSQSGHNTVSWYQQALGQGPQFIFQYYREEENGRGNFPPRFSGLQFPNYSSELNVNALELDDSALYLCASQMGQTNTEAFFGQGTRLTVV.

V usage is TRBV19 and J usage is TRBJ2-2; 9 bases line up with TRBD2. The length of the CDR3 is 15 residues. Losses at the gene ends were 1 base for V and 6 bases for J; bases not matched to a gene: 3. Germline CDR1 LNHDA, CDR2 SQIVND (reference sequence). The CDR3 region has the DNA TGTGCCAGTAGTATAGGCCTAGCGGGGTCCGGGGAGCTGTTTTTT. This encodes CASSIGLAGSGELFF.

The chain uses TRBV19 and TRBJ2-3; a possible D gene is TRBD1 (5 bases). CDR3 length equals 15 residues. Trimming shortened V by 3 bases and J by 1 base, and 11 bases separated the two germline ends. Germline V gene data show CDR1 as LNHDA and CDR2 as SQIVND (reference sequence). CDR3 loop: CASSIHPQGTDTQYF. CDR3 sequence (DNA): TGTGCCAGTAGTATCCACCCACAGGGCACAGATACGCAGTATTTT.

The genes are TRBV5-6 and TRBJ2-3; 7 bases map to TRBD1. Per germline, CDR1 SGHDT and CDR2 YYEEEE. The CDR3 is 15 amino acids. V trimming: 6 bases; J trimming: 4 bases; junction bases outside the gene matches: 11. The CDR3 loop is CASTPGQKLPDTQYF. CDR3 DNA: TGTGCCAGCACCCCGGGACAGAAGTTGCCAGATACGCAGTATTTT.